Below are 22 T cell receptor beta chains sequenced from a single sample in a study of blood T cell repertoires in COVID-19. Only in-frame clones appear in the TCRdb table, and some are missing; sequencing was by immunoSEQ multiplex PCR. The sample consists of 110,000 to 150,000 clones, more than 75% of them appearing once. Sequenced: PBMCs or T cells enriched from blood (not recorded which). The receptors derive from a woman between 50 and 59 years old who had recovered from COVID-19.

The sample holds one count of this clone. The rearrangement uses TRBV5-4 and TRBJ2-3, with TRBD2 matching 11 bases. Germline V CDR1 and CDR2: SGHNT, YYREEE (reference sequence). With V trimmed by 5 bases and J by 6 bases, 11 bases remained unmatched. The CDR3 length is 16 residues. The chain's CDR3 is CASSYTSGGDADTQYF. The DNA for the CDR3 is TGTGCCAGCAGTTATACTAGCGGGGGTGACGCGGATACGCAGTATTTT.

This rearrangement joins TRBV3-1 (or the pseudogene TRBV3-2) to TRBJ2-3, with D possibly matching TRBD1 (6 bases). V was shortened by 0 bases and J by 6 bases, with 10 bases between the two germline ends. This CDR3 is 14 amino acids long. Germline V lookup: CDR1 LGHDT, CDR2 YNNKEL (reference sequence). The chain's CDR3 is CASSQEGGGDTQYF. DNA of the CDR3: TGTGCCAGCAGCCAAGAAGGGGGTGGCGATACGCAGTATTTT.

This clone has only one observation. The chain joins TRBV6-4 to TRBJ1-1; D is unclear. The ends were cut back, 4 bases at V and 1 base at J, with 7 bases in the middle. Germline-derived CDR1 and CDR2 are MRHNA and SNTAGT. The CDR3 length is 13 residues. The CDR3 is CASSVRENTEAFF. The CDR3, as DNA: TGTGCCAGCAGTGTCCGGGAGAACACTGAAGCTTTCTTT.

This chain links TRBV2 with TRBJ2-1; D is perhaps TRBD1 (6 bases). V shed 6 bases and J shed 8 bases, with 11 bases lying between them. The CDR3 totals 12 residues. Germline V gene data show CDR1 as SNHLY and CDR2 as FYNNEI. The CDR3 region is CASSRTGYEQFF. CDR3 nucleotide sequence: TGTGCCAGCAGCAGAACAGGGTATGAGCAGTTCTTC.

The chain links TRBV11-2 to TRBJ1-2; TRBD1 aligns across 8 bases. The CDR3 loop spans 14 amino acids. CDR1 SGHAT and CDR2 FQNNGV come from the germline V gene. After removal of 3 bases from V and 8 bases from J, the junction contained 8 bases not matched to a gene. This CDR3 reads CASSFMTGVDGYTF. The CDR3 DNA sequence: TGTGCCAGCAGCTTTATGACAGGGGTTGACGGCTACACCTTC. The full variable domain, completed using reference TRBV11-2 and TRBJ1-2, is EAGVAQSPRYKIIEKRQSVAFWCNPISGHATLYWYQQILGQGPKLLIQFQNNGVVDDSQLPKDRFSAERLKGVDSTLKIQPAKLEDSAVYLCASSFMTGVDGYTFGSGTRLTVV.

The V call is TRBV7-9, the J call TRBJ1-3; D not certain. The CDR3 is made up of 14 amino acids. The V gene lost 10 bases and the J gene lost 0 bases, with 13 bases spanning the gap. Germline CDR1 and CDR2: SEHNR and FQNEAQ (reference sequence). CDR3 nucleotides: TGTGCCACCGTGCCCTCACTCTCTGGAAACACCATATATTTT. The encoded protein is CATVPSLSGNTIYF.

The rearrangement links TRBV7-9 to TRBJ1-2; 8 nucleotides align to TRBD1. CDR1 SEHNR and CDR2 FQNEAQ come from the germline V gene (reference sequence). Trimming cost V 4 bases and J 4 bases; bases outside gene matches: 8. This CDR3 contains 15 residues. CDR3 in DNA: TGTGCCAGCAGCTCCCGGGACAGGACATTCTATGGCTACACCTTC. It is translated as CASSSRDRTFYGYTF.

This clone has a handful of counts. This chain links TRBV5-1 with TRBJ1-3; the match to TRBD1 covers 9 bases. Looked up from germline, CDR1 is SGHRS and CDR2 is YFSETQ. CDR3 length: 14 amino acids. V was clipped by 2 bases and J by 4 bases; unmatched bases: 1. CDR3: CASSFGTGGNTIYF. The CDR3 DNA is TGCGCCAGCAGCTTCGGGACAGGGGGAAACACCATATATTTT.

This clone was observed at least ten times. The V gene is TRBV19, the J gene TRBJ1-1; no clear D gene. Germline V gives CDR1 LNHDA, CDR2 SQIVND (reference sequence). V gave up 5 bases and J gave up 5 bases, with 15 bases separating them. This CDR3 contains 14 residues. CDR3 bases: TGTGCCAGTAGTCGGTTCACAGCGGGTACTGAAGCTTTCTTT. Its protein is CASSRFTAGTEAFF.

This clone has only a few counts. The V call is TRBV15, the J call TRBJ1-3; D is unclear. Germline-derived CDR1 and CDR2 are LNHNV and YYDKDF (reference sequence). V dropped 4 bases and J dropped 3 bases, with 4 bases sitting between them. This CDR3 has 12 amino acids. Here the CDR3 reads CATSIYGNTIYF. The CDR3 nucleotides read TGTGCCACCAGCATATATGGAAACACCATATATTTT.

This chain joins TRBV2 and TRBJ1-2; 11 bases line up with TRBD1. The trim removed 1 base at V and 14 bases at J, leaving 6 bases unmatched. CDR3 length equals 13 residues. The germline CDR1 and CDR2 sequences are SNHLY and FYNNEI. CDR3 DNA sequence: TGTGCCAGCAGTGAAGACGGACAGGGGGCTTCAACCTTC. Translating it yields CASSEDGQGASTF.

In DNA, the CDR3 is TGTGCCAGCAACGTCCGTACGGGGGGAGGGTCACCCCTCCACTTT. It yields the protein CASNVRTGGGSPLHF. The chain combines TRBV5-5 with TRBJ1-6, with D possibly being TRBD1 (5 bases). This CDR3 comprises 15 residues. Germline V gene lookup returns CDR1 SGHKS and CDR2 YYEKEE (reference sequence). Trimming stripped 6 bases from V and 10 bases from J, with 20 bases between.

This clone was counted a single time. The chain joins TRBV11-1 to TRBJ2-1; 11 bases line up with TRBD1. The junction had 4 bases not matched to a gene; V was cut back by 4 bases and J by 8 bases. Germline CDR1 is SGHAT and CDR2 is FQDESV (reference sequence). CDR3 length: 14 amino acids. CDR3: CASSWDRGSDEQFF. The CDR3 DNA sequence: TGTGCCAGCAGCTGGGACAGGGGGTCGGATGAGCAGTTCTTC.

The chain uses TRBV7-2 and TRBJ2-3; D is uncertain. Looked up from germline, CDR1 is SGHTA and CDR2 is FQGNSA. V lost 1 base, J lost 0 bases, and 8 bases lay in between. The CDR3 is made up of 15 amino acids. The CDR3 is CASSLEWLSTDTQYF. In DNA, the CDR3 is TGTGCCAGCAGCTTAGAGTGGCTGAGCACAGATACGCAGTATTTT.

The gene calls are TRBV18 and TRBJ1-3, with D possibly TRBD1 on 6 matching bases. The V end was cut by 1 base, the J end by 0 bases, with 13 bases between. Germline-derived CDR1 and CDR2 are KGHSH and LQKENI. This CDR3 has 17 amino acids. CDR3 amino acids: CASSPRVTGASGNTIYF. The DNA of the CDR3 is TGTGCCAGCTCACCACGGGTGACAGGAGCCTCTGGAAACACCATATATTTT.

The CDR3 sequence is CASSLGQTLNYGYTF. The CDR3 DNA reads TGTGCCAGCAGCTTGGGACAGACCCTTAACTATGGCTACACCTTC. This chain links TRBV5-6 with TRBJ1-2, with D possibly being TRBD1 (5 bases). Germline assignment: CDR1 SGHDT and CDR2 YYEEEE. Between the trimmed V and J ends, which lost 0 bases and 1 base, there was a span of 10 bases. This CDR3 has 15 residues.

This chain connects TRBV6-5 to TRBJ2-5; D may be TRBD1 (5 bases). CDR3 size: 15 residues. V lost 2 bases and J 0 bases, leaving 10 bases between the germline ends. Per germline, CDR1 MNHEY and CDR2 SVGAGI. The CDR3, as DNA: TGTGCCAGCAGTTACGGGGCAGTGGACCAAGAGACCCAGTACTTC. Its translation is CASSYGAVDQETQYF.

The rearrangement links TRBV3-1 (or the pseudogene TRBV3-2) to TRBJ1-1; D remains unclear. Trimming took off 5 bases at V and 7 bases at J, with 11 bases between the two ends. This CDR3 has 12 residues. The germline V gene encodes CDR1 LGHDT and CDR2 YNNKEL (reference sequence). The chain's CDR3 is CASSFREDEAFF. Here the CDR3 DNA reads TGTGCCAGCAGCTTTCGGGAGGATGAAGCTTTCTTT.

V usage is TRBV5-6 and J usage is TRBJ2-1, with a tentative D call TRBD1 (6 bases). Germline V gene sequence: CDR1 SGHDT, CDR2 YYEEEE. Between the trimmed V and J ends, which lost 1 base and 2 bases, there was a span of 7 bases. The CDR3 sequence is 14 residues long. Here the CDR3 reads CASSLQGPYNEQFF. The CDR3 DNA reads TGTGCCAGCAGCTTGCAGGGGCCCTACAATGAGCAGTTCTTC.

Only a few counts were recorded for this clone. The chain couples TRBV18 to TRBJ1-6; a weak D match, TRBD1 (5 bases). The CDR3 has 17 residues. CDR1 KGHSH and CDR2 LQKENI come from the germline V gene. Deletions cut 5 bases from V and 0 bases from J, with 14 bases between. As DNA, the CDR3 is TGTGCCAGCTCAGCGACAGCTACCAACTCCTATAATTCACCCCTCCACTTT. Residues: CASSATATNSYNSPLHF.

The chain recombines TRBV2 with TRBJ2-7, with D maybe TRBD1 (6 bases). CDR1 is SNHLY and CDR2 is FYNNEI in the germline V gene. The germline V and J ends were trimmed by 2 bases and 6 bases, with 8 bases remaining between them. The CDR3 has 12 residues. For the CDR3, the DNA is TGTGCCAGCAGTGAATACAGGGCCGAGCAGTACTTC. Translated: CASSEYRAEQYF. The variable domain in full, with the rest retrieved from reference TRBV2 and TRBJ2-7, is EPEVTQTPSHQVTQMGQEVILRCVPISNHLYFYWYRQILGQKVEFLVSFYNNEISEKSEIFDDQFSVERPDGSNFTLKIRSTKLEDSAMYFCASSEYRAEQYFGPGTRLTVT.

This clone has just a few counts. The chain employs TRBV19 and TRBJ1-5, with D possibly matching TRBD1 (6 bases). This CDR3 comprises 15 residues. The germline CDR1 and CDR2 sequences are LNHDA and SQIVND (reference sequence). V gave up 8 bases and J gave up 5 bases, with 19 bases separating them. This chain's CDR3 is CASARGGPSYQPQHF. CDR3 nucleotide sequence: TGTGCCAGTGCGCGGGGGGGGCCATCGTATCAGCCCCAGCATTTT.